A selection of T cell receptor beta chains follows, all from one sample in a study of control samples from healthy donors and cancer patients. TCRdb's copy holds only in-frame clones and misses some; the assay was immunoSEQ multiplex PCR. The sample records 75,000 or so clones, approximately 90% being singletons. Input material: PBMCs. These receptors all stem from a man aged 55 to 69 with colorectal cancer. Both conserved end residues are part of each CDR3. The order of the fields is D gene, V gene, J gene, clone size, CDR3 protein, CDR3 DNA. The D gene is left open where the match is weak. Only some rows state a clone size, as once, few, many or a class for expanded clones.

-	TRBV12-3/TRBV12-4	TRBJ2-6	-	CASSLVGANVLTF	TGTGCCAGCAGTTTAGTTGGGGCCAACGTCCTGACTTTC
-	TRBV19	TRBJ1-1	-	CASSNSGLGAEAFF	TGTGCCAGTAGTAATTCAGGGCTGGGAGCTGAAGCTTTCTTT
-	TRBV11-2	TRBJ1-2	-	CASSPPGPGSYGYTF	TGTGCCAGCAGCCCTCCCGGGCCCGGGAGCTATGGCTACACCTTC
TRBD2	TRBV7-2	TRBJ2-3	-	CASSLRGSSGSTDTQYF	TGTGCCAGCAGCTTACGAGGGTCTAGCGGGTCGACAGATACGCAGTATTTT
-	TRBV6-6	TRBJ1-1	once	CASSYADTGTNTEAFF	TGTGCCAGCAGTTACGCGGACACTGGGACGAACACTGAAGCTTTCTTT
-	TRBV21-1	TRBJ2-7	-	CASSKAARGSYEQYF	TGTGCCAGCAGCAAAGCCGCCCGGGGCTCCTACGAGCAGTACTTC
-	TRBV25-1	TRBJ2-2	-	CASSRTGELFF	TGTGCCAGCAGTCGGACCGGGGAGCTGTTTTTT
-	TRBV19	TRBJ2-1	-	CASSTIRGQFF	TGTGCCAGTAGTACCATACGAGGGCAGTTCTTC
-	TRBV2	TRBJ1-5	-	CASSVQGNQPQHF	TGTGCCAGCAGTGTCCAGGGCAATCAGCCCCAGCATTTT
TRBD1	TRBV6-5	TRBJ2-3	-	CASRGTGGMDTQYF	TGTGCCAGCAGAGGGACAGGGGGCATGGATACGCAGTATTTT
-	TRBV11-3	TRBJ2-5	-	CASSLWGTNQETQYF	TGTGCCAGCAGCTTGTGGGGGACGAATCAGGAGACCCAGTACTTC
-	TRBV27	TRBJ2-3	-	CASSLSGENRASTDTQYF	TGTGCCAGCAGTTTATCCGGGGAAAATAGGGCTAGCACAGATACGCAGTATTTT
TRBD1	TRBV7-9	TRBJ1-6	-	CASSFQTGGYNSPLHF	TGTGCCAGCAGCTTCCAAACAGGGGGCTATAATTCACCCCTCCACTTT
-	TRBV9	TRBJ2-3	-	CASSVAYTDTQYF	TGTGCCAGCAGCGTAGCTTACACAGATACGCAGTATTTT
TRBD1	TRBV3-1/TRBV3-2	TRBJ2-7	-	CASSQDNRGEQYF	TGTGCCAGCAGCCAAGATAACAGGGGCGAGCAGTACTTC
TRBD1	TRBV6-5	TRBJ2-3	-	CASSSQGASDTQYF	TGTGCCAGCAGTTCGCAGGGGGCCTCAGATACGCAGTATTTT
TRBD2	TRBV6-5	TRBJ2-7	-	CASTKLPGGSEQYF	TGTGCCAGCACCAAGCTACCGGGGGGATCCGAGCAGTACTTC
TRBD1	TRBV15	TRBJ2-3	-	CATSSTRRTGGRGDTQYF	TGTGCCACCAGCAGCACCCGCCGGACAGGGGGGCGTGGAGATACGCAGTATTTT
-	TRBV5-5	TRBJ1-6	-	CASSFQGSLVLNSPLHF	TGTGCCAGCAGCTTCCAGGGAAGCCTGGTATTAAATTCACCCCTCCACTTT
-	TRBV30	TRBJ1-6	-	CAWSGQGGSPLHF	TGTGCCTGGAGTGGCCAGGGTGGATCACCCCTCCACTTT
TRBD2	TRBV4-3	TRBJ2-3	-	CASSQVPSGGSTDTQYF	TGCGCCAGCAGCCAAGTCCCAAGCGGGGGGAGCACAGATACGCAGTATTTT
-	TRBV6-2/TRBV6-3	TRBJ2-7	-	CASSYLDLLGEQYF	TGTGCCAGCAGTTACTTGGACCTCCTGGGAGAGCAGTACTTC
-	TRBV12-3/TRBV12-4	TRBJ1-4	-	CASSLVYNEKLFF	TGTGCCAGCAGTTTAGTCTATAATGAAAAACTGTTTTTT
-	TRBV30	TRBJ1-1	-	CAWSEGPLAFF	TGTGCCTGGAGTGAGGGCCCATTGGCTTTCTTT
-	TRBV7-2	TRBJ2-3	-	CASSLAGRSTDTQYF	TGTGCCAGCAGCTTAGCGGGCAGATCAACAGATACGCAGTATTTT
-	TRBV14	TRBJ2-7	once	CASSRHTKGEQYF	TGTGCCAGCAGCCGACACACCAAGGGCGAGCAGTACTTC
TRBD2	TRBV7-3	TRBJ2-5	-	CASSLSGAETQYF	TGTGCCAGCAGCCTAAGCGGGGCAGAGACCCAGTACTTC
-	TRBV11-2	TRBJ1-1	-	CASSLWGRKGTEAFF	TGTGCCAGCAGCTTATGGGGCAGGAAGGGCACTGAAGCTTTCTTT
TRBD1	TRBV6-6	TRBJ1-1	-	CASSRQGESEAFF	TGTGCCAGCAGTCGACAGGGTGAGTCTGAAGCTTTCTTT
TRBD2	TRBV7-2	TRBJ2-3	-	CASSFQTSPGDTQYF	TGTGCCAGCAGCTTCCAGACTAGCCCGGGCGATACGCAGTATTTT
TRBD1	TRBV4-1	TRBJ1-4	-	CASSQTPDRGTNEKLFF	TGCGCCAGCAGCCAAACCCCGGACAGGGGAACTAATGAAAAACTGTTTTTT
-	TRBV19	TRBJ1-1	-	CASRKNAGERTEAFF	TGTGCCAGTAGGAAAAATGCCGGGGAAAGGACTGAAGCTTTCTTT
TRBD2	TRBV4-1	TRBJ2-3	-	CASSQVVGGGAITDTQYF	TGCGCCAGCAGCCAAGTTGTCGGCGGGGGGGCGATAACAGATACGCAGTATTTT
-	TRBV12-3/TRBV12-4	TRBJ1-2	-	CASSPQIGDGYTF	TGTGCCAGCAGCCCTCAAATAGGGGATGGCTACACCTTC
-	TRBV4-3	TRBJ1-2	few	CASSPQEANYGYTF	TGCGCCAGCAGTCCCCAGGAGGCTAACTATGGCTACACCTTC
-	TRBV20-1	TRBJ2-2	-	CSAQPGELFF	TGCAGTGCACAGCCCGGGGAGCTGTTTTTT
-	TRBV6-1	TRBJ2-3	-	CASSESPESTDTQYF	TGTGCCAGCAGTGAATCCCCGGAAAGCACAGATACGCAGTATTTT
-	TRBV6-6	TRBJ1-6	-	CASSYGTSSYNSPLHF	TGTGCCAGCAGTTACGGGACATCCTCCTATAATTCACCCCTCCACTTT
-	TRBV7-9	TRBJ1-4	-	CASSLAEITNEKLFF	TGTGCCAGCAGCTTAGCAGAGATAACTAATGAAAAACTGTTTTTT
TRBD2	TRBV7-3	TRBJ2-1	-	CASSLDGGASFEQFF	TGTGCCAGCAGCTTAGACGGGGGGGCCTCCTTTGAGCAGTTCTTC
-	TRBV6-2/TRBV6-3	TRBJ1-4	-	CASSRTSGEKLFF	TGTGCCAGCAGTCGGACAAGCGGGGAAAAACTGTTTTTT
TRBD1	TRBV6-5	TRBJ1-1	-	CAGLQGARTEAFF	TGTGCCGGGTTACAGGGGGCGCGGACTGAAGCTTTCTTT
-	TRBV6-5	TRBJ2-3	medium-sized	CATRTRGSTDTQYF	TGTGCCACCCGAACTAGGGGTAGCACAGATACGCAGTATTTT
-	TRBV7-2	TRBJ1-2	-	CASSSDNGATYGYTF	TGTGCCAGCAGTTCTGACAACGGGGCTACCTATGGCTACACCTTC
TRBD2	TRBV28	TRBJ2-7	-	CASSFTGGADEQYF	TGTGCCAGCAGTTTTACGGGGGGGGCGGACGAGCAGTACTTC